There are many counts of the clone carrying this T cell receptor (beta chain). What it recognizes is unknown. The sample originates from a study of T-cell memory formation after mild COVID-19. Study-wide context: Each donor largely had its own TCR clusters.

TCRdb used MiXCR to reprocess the 5' RACE reads, holding one entry per CDR3 protein. This table holds 130,000 to 150,000 distinct CDR3 sequences, about 5.7% found once. Findings and limits, study-wide: Researchers could not confirm that second-wave clones peaking on day 37 targeted SARS-CoV-2. The CD4+ clones that contracted clustered mainly within CM and EM, and the CD8+ clones concentrated in EMRA. A second wave expanding day 15 to 37 was CD4+-biased; contracting clones were balanced.

CDR3 length: 14 amino acids. The V end lost 0 bases, the J end lost 0 bases, and 8 bases lay between the germline ends. Germline CDR1 GTSNPN, CDR2 SVGIG (reference sequence). The receptor's source is an adult woman who had mild COVID-19 (a few samples of this study predate the infection). Cell type and time point are not known. The specimen was PBMCs or a T cell subset sorted from them (not recorded which). This chain uses TRBV30 with TRBJ2-5; tentatively, D is TRBD2 (6 bases). CDR3 sequence (DNA): TGTGCCTGGAGTGTCCGGGGGTACCAAGAGACCCAGTACTTC. It yields the protein CAWSVRGYQETQYF.